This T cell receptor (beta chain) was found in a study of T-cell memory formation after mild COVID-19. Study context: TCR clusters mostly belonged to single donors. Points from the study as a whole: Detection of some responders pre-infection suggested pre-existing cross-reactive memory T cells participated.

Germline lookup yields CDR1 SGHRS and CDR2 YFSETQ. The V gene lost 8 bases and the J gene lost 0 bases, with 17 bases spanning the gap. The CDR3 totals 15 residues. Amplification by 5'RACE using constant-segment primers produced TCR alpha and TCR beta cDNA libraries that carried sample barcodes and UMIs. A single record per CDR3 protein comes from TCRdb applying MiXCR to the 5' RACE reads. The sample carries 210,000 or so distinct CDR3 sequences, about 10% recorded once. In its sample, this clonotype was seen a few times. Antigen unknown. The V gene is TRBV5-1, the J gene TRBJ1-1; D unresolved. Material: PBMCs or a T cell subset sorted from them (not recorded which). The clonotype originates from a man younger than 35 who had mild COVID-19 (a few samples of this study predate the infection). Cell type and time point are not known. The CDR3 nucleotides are TGCGCCAGTACCCCCACGCTGAGCCTGAACACTGAAGCTTTCTTT. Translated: CASTPTLSLNTEAFF.